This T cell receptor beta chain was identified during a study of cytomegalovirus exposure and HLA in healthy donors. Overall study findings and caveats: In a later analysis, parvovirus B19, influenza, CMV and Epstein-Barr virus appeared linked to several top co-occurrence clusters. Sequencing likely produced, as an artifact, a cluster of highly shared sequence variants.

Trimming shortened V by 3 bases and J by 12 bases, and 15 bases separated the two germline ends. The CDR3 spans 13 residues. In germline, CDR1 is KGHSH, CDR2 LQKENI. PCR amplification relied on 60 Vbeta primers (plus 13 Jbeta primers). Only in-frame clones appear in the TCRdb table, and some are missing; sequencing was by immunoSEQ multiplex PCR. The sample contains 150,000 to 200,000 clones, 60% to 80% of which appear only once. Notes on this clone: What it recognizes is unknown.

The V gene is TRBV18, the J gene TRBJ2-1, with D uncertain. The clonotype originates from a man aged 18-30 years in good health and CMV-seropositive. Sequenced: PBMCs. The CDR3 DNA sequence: TGTGCCAGCTCACCCCCCGCGGTTGGCGGGCAGTTCTTC. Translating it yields CASSPPAVGGQFF.